Reported below is one T cell receptor (beta chain). The antigen is unknown. The sample is drawn from a study of cytomegalovirus exposure and HLA in healthy donors. The study, taken as a whole, reports: In a later analysis, several top co-occurrence clusters appeared linked to parvovirus B19, influenza, CMV and Epstein-Barr virus.

Primers for the PCR totalled 60 Vbeta and 13 Jbeta. Assay used: immunoSEQ multiplex PCR; TCRdb lists only in-frame clones, some missing. This table has over 100,000 clones, roughly 73% appearing once. The germline gives CDR1 SEHNR, CDR2 FQNEAQ (reference sequence). The ends were cut back, 5 bases at V and 0 bases at J, with 8 bases in the middle. CDR3 length: 13 amino acids. The sequence was collected from a young woman in good health and CMV-seronegative. Source material: PBMCs. This rearrangement joins TRBV7-9 to TRBJ2-7; no firm D call. The CDR3 loop is CASSPLPSYEQYF. The CDR3 DNA follows: TGTGCCAGCAGCCCCCTTCCCTCCTACGAGCAGTACTTC.